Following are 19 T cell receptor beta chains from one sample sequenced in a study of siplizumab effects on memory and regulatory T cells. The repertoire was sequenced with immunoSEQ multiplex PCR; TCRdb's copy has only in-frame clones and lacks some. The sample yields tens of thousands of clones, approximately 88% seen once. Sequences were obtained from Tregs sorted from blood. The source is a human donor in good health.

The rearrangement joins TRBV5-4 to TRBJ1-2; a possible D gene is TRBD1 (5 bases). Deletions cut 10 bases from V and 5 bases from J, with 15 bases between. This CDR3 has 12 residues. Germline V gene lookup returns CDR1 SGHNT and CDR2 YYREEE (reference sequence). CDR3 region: CAFKDRGYGYTF. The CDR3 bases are TGTGCCTTCAAGGACCGGGGGTATGGCTACACCTTC.

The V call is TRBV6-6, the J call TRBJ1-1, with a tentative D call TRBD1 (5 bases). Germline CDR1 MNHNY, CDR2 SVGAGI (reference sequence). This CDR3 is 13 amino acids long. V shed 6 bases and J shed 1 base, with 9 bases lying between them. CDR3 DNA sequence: TGTGCCAGCAGAAGCGACAGGAACACTGAAGCTTTCTTT. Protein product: CASRSDRNTEAFF.

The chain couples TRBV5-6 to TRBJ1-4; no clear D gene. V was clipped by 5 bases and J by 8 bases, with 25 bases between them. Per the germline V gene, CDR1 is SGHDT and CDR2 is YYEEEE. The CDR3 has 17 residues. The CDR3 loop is CASSPGRQNTFREKLFF. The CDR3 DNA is TGTGCCAGCAGTCCAGGACGGCAAAACACATTCCGGGAAAAACTGTTTTTT.

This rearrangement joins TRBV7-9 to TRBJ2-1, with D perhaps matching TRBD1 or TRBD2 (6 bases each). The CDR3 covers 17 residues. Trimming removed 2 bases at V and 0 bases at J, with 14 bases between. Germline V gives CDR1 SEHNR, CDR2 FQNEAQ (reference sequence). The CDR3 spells CASSLHGGASSYNEQFF. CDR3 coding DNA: TGTGCCAGCAGCTTACACGGGGGCGCGAGCTCCTACAATGAGCAGTTCTTC.

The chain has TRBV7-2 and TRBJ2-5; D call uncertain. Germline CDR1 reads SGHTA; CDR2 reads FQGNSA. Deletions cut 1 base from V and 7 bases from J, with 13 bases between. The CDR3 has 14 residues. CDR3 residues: CASSLGRDLGTQYF. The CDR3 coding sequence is TGTGCCAGCAGCTTAGGCCGCGACTTGGGGACCCAGTACTTC.

CDR3 sequence reads: CASSQDLNTVRGEQYF. The CDR3, as DNA: TGCGCCAGCAGCCAAGATCTTAACACCGTCCGGGGAGAGCAGTACTTC. V and J are TRBV4-3 and TRBJ2-7; maybe TRBD2 (5 bases). The germline V gene encodes CDR1 LGHNA and CDR2 YSLEER. V lost 0 bases to trimming and J lost 7 bases, with 19 bases between them. This CDR3 is built from 16 residues.

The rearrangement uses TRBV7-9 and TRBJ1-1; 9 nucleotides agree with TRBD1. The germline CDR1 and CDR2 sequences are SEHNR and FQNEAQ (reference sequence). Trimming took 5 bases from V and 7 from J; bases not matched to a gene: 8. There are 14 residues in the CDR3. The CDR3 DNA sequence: TGTGCCAGCAGCCGAGGACAGGGGAACGGTGAAGCTTTCTTT. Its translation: CASSRGQGNGEAFF. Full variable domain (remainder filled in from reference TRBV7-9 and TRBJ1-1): DTGVSQNPRHKITKRGQNVTFRCDPISEHNRLYWYRQTLGQGPEFLTYFQNEAQLEKSRLLSDRFSAERPKGSFSTLEIQRTEQGDSAMYLCASSRGQGNGEAFFGQGTRLTVV.

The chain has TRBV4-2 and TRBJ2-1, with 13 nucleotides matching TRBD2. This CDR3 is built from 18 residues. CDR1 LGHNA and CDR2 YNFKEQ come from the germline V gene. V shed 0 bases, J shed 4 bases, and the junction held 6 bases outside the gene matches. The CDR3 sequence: CASSQECRTSGGYNEQFF. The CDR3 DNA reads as TGTGCCAGCAGCCAAGAATGTCGGACTAGCGGGGGTTACAATGAGCAGTTCTTC.

The CDR3 loop reads CASSSTGGSDEQYF. In DNA, the CDR3 is TGCGCCAGCAGCTCGACAGGGGGATCAGACGAGCAGTACTTC. The chain recombines TRBV5-1 with TRBJ2-7, with 9 nucleotides matching TRBD1. The CDR3 extends over 14 amino acids. Trimming cost V 3 bases and J 5 bases; bases outside gene matches: 6. From germline, CDR1 is SGHRS and CDR2 YFSETQ.

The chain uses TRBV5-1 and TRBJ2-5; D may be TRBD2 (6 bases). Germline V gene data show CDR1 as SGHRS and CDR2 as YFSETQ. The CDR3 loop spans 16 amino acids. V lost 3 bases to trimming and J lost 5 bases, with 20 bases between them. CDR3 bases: TGCGCCAGCAGCTCCGAGGGCCTCCGGGGGAGGGAGACCCAGTACTTC. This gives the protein CASSSEGLRGRETQYF.

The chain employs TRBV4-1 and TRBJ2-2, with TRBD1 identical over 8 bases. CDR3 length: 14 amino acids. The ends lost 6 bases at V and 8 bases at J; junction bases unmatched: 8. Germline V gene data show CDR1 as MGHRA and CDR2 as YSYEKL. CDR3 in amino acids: CASRDRVGDGELFF. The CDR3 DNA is TGCGCCAGCAGGGACAGGGTAGGTGATGGGGAGCTGTTTTTT.

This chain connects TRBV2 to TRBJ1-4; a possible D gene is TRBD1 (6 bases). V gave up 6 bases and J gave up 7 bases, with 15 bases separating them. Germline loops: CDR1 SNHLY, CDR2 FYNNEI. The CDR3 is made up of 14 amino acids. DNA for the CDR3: TGTGCCAGCAGCTCCAAGGGGGGGATTGAAAAACTGTTTTTT. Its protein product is CASSSKGGIEKLFF. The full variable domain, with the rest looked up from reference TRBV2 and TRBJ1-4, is EPEVTQTPSHQVTQMGQEVILRCVPISNHLYFYWYRQILGQKVEFLVSFYNNEISEKSEIFDDQFSVERPDGSNFTLKIRSTKLEDSAMYFCASSSKGGIEKLFFGSGTQLSVL.

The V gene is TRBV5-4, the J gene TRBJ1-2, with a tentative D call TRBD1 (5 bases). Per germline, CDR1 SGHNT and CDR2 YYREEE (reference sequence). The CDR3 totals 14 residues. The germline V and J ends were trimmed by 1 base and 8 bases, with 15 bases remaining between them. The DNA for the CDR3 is TGTGCCAGCAGCTTGCTTCAGGGCGGTCAGGGCTACACCTTC. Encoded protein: CASSLLQGGQGYTF.

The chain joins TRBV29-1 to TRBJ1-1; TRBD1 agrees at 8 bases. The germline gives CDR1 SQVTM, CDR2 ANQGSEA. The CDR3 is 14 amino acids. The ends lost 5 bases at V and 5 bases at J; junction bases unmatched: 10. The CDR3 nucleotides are TGCAGCGTTTCTTTAACAGGGGGAGTGACTGAAGCTTTCTTT. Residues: CSVSLTGGVTEAFF.

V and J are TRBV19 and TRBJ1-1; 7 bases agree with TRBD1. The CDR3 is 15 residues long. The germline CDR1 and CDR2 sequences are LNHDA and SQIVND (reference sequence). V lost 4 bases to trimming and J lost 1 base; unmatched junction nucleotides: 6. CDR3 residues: CASSTRTGENTEAFF. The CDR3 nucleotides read TGTGCCAGTAGTACCCGGACAGGAGAGAACACTGAAGCTTTCTTT.

CDR3 sequence (DNA): TGTGCCAGCAGCTTAACATCAGGGGTGAACGGGGAGCTGTTTTTT. This gives the protein CASSLTSGVNGELFF. This sequence joins TRBV7-3 and TRBJ2-2; tentative D call: TRBD1 (6 bases). The V gene's germline CDR1 is SGHTA and CDR2 FQGTGA. This CDR3 is 15 amino acids long. The V end lost 0 bases, the J end lost 7 bases, and 12 bases lay between the germline ends.

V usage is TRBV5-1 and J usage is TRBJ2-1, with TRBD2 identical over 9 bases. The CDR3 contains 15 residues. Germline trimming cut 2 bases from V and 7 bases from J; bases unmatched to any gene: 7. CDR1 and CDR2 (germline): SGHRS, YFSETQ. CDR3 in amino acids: CASSFGGGARNEQFF. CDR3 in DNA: TGCGCCAGCAGCTTTGGCGGGGGGGCTCGGAATGAGCAGTTCTTC.

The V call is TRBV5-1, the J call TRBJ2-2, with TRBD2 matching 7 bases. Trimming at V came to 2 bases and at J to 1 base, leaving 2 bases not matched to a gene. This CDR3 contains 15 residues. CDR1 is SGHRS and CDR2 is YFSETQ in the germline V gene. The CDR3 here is CASSFSGENTGELFF. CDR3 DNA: TGCGCCAGCAGCTTCAGCGGGGAGAACACCGGGGAGCTGTTTTTT. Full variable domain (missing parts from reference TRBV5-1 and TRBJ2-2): KAGVTQTPRYLIKTRGQQVTLSCSPISGHRSVSWYQQTPGQGLQFLFEYFSETQRNKGNFPGRFSGRQFSNSRSEMNVSTLELGDSALYLCASSFSGENTGELFFGEGSRLTVL.

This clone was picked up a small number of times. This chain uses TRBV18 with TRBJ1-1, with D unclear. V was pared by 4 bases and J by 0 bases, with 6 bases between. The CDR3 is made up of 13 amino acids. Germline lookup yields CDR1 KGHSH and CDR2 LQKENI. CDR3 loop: CASSRILNTEAFF. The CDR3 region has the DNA TGTGCCAGCTCACGAATCTTGAACACTGAAGCTTTCTTT.